The 20 T cell receptor beta chains presented below share a single source sample, sequenced in a study of shared clonotypes between healthy human individuals. Repertoires were generated with immunoSEQ multiplex PCR, while TCRdb's copy carries only in-frame clones and drops some. The sample yields 2 million to 2.5 million clones, approximately 94% seen once. The source material was naive CD4+ T cells sorted from blood. Subset described: CD45RA+ positively selected. The receptor source for this set is a man between 18 and 29 years old in good health.

The chain has TRBV5-4 and TRBJ2-1; D remains unclear. The germline V gene has CDR1 SGHNT and CDR2 YYREEE (reference sequence). Trimming pared 2 bases from V and 10 bases from J, leaving 22 bases between. The CDR3 is made up of 16 amino acids. This chain's CDR3 is CASSFTGLRSLGEQFF. CDR3 bases: TGTGCCAGCAGCTTCACCGGCCTCCGATCGCTTGGGGAGCAGTTCTTC.

The rearrangement uses TRBV2 and TRBJ1-1, with 7 bases that match TRBD1. The CDR3 runs 15 residues. The junction had 6 bases not matched to a gene; V was cut back by 5 bases and J by 0 bases. The V gene's germline CDR1 is SNHLY and CDR2 FYNNEI. The CDR3, as DNA: TGTGCCAGCAGTTTACAGGGGACCATGAACACTGAAGCTTTCTTT. Protein: CASSLQGTMNTEAFF.

The genes are TRBV5-6 and TRBJ2-4, with TRBD1 matching over 10 bases. The trim removed 3 bases at V and 0 bases at J, leaving 3 bases unmatched. The CDR3 is 16 amino acids. CDR1 and CDR2 from the germline V gene are SGHDT and YYEEEE. Here the CDR3 reads CASSYDRGLAKNIQYF. In nucleotides, the CDR3 is TGTGCCAGCAGCTATGACAGGGGGCTAGCCAAAAACATTCAGTACTTC.

The chain uses TRBV7-2 and TRBJ1-3; 7 bases are a match to TRBD1. Germline V gives CDR1 SGHTA, CDR2 FQGNSA. This CDR3 is 14 amino acids long. V shed 5 bases and J 3 bases; nucleotides not matched to a gene: 4. The CDR3 sequence: CASSRQGGGNTIYF. CDR3 in DNA: TGTGCCAGCAGCAGACAGGGCGGTGGAAACACCATATATTTT.

The genes are TRBV7-9 and TRBJ2-1; D is unclear. The CDR3 extends over 15 amino acids. Trimming removed 3 bases from V and 9 bases from J, with 18 bases in between. CDR1 and CDR2 (germline): SEHNR, FQNEAQ (reference sequence). In DNA, the CDR3 is TGTGCCAGCAGCTTGCAATACCTGATTATAGGTGAGCAGTTCTTC. This translates into CASSLQYLIIGEQFF.

This clone is a singleton in its sample. The V and J genes are TRBV5-4 and TRBJ1-4; D is unresolved. The germline V gene encodes CDR1 SGHNT and CDR2 YYREEE (reference sequence). V was pared by 4 bases and J by 6 bases, with 13 bases between. This CDR3 has 14 amino acids. CDR3 in DNA: TGTGCCAGCAGCCGATGGCTAGGTGATGAAAAACTGTTTTTT. Amino acids: CASSRWLGDEKLFF.

V gene TRBV7-9 combines with J gene TRBJ1-5, with 7 bases fitting TRBD1. The CDR3 runs 16 residues. In germline, CDR1 is SEHNR, CDR2 FQNEAQ (reference sequence). V shed 4 bases and J 5 bases; nucleotides not matched to a gene: 11. For the CDR3, the DNA is TGTGCCAGCAGCTCAGGGGTTAGACAGGGACATCAGCCCCAGCATTTT. Translated, it gives CASSSGVRQGHQPQHF.

V usage is TRBV9 and J usage is TRBJ1-4; D is unclear. The CDR3 spans 14 residues. Trimming took 2 bases from V and 8 from J, leaving 13 bases between them. Per germline, CDR1 SGDLS and CDR2 YYNGEE. CDR3: CASSVHVASEKLFF. CDR3 in DNA: TGTGCCAGCAGCGTGCACGTCGCCTCAGAAAAACTGTTTTTT.

The chain employs TRBV27 and TRBJ1-1; D gene ambiguous. CDR1 and CDR2 (germline): MNHEY, SMNVEV (reference sequence). Trimming left V 6 bases short and J 1 base short, with 6 bases between. This CDR3 is 12 amino acids long. The CDR3: CASSNRNTEAFF. The CDR3 coding sequence is TGTGCCAGCAGCAACAGGAACACTGAAGCTTTCTTT.

The gene calls are TRBV7-2 and TRBJ1-5; D is unclear. The V end lost 2 bases, the J end lost 4 bases, and 6 bases lay between the germline ends. The CDR3 runs to 13 residues. Germline lookup yields CDR1 SGHTA and CDR2 FQGNSA. DNA of the CDR3: TGTGCCAGCAGCTTACCCGGGAATCAGCCCCAGCATTTT. Its protein is CASSLPGNQPQHF.

V usage is TRBV7-6 and J usage is TRBJ1-5; possibly TRBD1 for D (5 bases). Germline V CDR1 and CDR2: SGHVS, FNYEAQ. The CDR3 sequence is 13 residues long. Trimming stripped 4 bases from V and 5 bases from J, with 9 bases between. The CDR3 coding sequence is TGTGCCAGCAGCTATCAGGGAGATCAGCCCCAGCATTTT. Amino acids: CASSYQGDQPQHF.

The genes are TRBV7-2 and TRBJ2-2, with 12 bases lining up with TRBD2. J gave up 5 bases and V 4 bases, and 8 bases lay outside the gene matches. This CDR3 spans 17 amino acids. CDR1 is SGHTA and CDR2 is FQGNSA in the germline V gene. The CDR3 DNA is TGTGCCAGCAGCTCGAGACTAGCGGGAGAGGAAACCGGGGAGCTGTTTTTT. The encoded protein is CASSSRLAGEETGELFF.

The V gene is TRBV30, the J gene TRBJ1-5, with D uncertain. With 0 bases removed from V and 1 base from J, the gap between germline ends came to 10 bases. The CDR3 is made up of 15 amino acids. Germline V lookup: CDR1 GTSNPN, CDR2 SVGIG (reference sequence). The CDR3 loop is CAWSVGQPSNQPQHF. CDR3 nucleotides: TGTGCCTGGAGTGTTGGTCAACCCAGCAATCAGCCCCAGCATTTT. Based on the CDR3 plus reference TRBV30 and TRBJ1-5, the full variable domain is SQTIHQWPATLVQPVGSPLSLECTVEGTSNPNLYWYRQAAGRGLQLLFYSVGIGQISSEVPQNLSASRPQDRQFILSSKKLLLSDSGFYLCAWSVGQPSNQPQHFGDGTRLSIL.

The chain employs TRBV6-5 and TRBJ1-5; the match to TRBD1 covers 7 bases. J was trimmed by 3 bases and V by 5 bases; bases with no gene match: 4. The CDR3 consists of 14 residues. Germline-derived CDR1 and CDR2 are MNHEY and SVGAGI. DNA for the CDR3: TGTGCCAGCAGTCGGGACAGTAACAATCAGCCCCAGCATTTT. Residues: CASSRDSNNQPQHF.

Here the CDR3 DNA reads TGTGCCAGCAGCCCTACGACTAGCGGGGGGGCGCATGAGCAGTTCTTC. It yields the protein CASSPTTSGGAHEQFF. The chain couples TRBV11-2 to TRBJ2-1; the match to TRBD2 covers 14 bases. Trimming at V came to 5 bases and at J to 8 bases, leaving 8 bases not matched to a gene. Germline values: CDR1 SGHAT, CDR2 FQNNGV. This CDR3 spans 16 amino acids. The full variable domain, in which reference TRBV11-2 and TRBJ2-1 provide the parts outside the CDR3, is EAGVAQSPRYKIIEKRQSVAFWCNPISGHATLYWYQQILGQGPKLLIQFQNNGVVDDSQLPKDRFSAERLKGVDSTLKIQPAKLEDSAVYLCASSPTTSGGAHEQFFGPGTRLTVL.

V gene TRBV4-3 combines with J gene TRBJ1-3, with D perhaps matching TRBD1 (6 bases). CDR3 size: 15 residues. The germline gives CDR1 LGHNA, CDR2 YSLEER. V was pared by 0 bases and J by 1 base, with 7 bases between. The CDR3, as DNA: TGCGCCAGCAGCCAAGAGCAGGGGTCTGGAAACACCATATATTTT. Translating gives CASSQEQGSGNTIYF.

Points on this clone: The identical CDR3 is also encoded by other nucleotide sequences in the sample. The chain recombines TRBV18 with TRBJ1-2, with D possibly matching TRBD1 (6 bases). The ends were cut back, 0 bases at V and 4 bases at J, with 9 bases in the middle. The CDR3 length is 14 residues. Germline-derived CDR1 and CDR2 are KGHSH and LQKENI. CDR3 amino acids: CASSPPGGVYGYTF. For the CDR3, the DNA is TGTGCCAGCTCACCACCAGGGGGAGTCTATGGCTACACCTTC.

V is TRBV27 and J is TRBJ1-6; 9 bases agree with TRBD1. CDR3 length equals 16 residues. Unmatched junction bases numbered 5, after V lost 2 bases and J lost 6 bases. The V gene's germline CDR1 is MNHEY and CDR2 SMNVEV (reference sequence). The CDR3 region is CASSLTRDRANSPLHF. As DNA, the CDR3 is TGTGCCAGCAGTTTAACCCGGGACAGGGCTAATTCACCCCTCCACTTT.

The DNA for the CDR3 is TGTGCCTGGGAACAGGACAGGTATAATTCACCCCTCCACTTT. Amino acids: CAWEQDRYNSPLHF. The V and J genes are TRBV30 and TRBJ1-6; 7 bases line up with TRBD1. The CDR3 is made up of 14 amino acids. Trimming at V came to 5 bases and at J to 4 bases, leaving 5 bases not matched to a gene. Germline loops: CDR1 GTSNPN, CDR2 SVGIG (reference sequence).

The chain carries TRBV6-5 and TRBJ1-1; 7 bases are a match to TRBD1. Germline V CDR1 and CDR2: MNHEY, SVGAGI. J lost 4 bases, V lost 6 bases, and 11 bases had no gene match. This CDR3 contains 15 residues. The CDR3 loop reads CASSRGESGITEAFF. DNA of the CDR3: TGTGCCAGCAGCAGGGGGGAAAGTGGTATCACTGAAGCTTTCTTT.